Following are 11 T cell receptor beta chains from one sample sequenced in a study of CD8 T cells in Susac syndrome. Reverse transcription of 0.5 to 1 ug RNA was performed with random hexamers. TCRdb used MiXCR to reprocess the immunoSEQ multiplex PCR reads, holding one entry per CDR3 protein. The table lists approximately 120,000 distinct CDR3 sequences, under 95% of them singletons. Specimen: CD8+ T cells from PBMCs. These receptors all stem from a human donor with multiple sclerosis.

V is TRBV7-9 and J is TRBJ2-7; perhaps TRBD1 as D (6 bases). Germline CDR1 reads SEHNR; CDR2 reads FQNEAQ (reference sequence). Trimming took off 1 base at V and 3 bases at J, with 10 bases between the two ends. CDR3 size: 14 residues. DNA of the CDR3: TGTGCCAGCAGCTTAGTAGGGGGAAACTACGAGCAGTACTTC. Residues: CASSLVGGNYEQYF.

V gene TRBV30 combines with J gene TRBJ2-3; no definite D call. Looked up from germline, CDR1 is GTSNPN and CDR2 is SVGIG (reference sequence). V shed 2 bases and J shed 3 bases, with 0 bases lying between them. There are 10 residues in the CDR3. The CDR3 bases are TGTGCCTGGAGTACAGATACGCAGTATTTT. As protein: CAWSTDTQYF.

The CDR3 nucleotides are TGCGCCAGCAGCCTGCCGGGGGCGGGTCAGCCCCAGCATTTT. The encoded protein is CASSLPGAGQPQHF. The J gene is TRBJ1-5, the V gene TRBV4-1; D perhaps matches TRBD1 (6 bases). The CDR3 loop spans 14 amino acids. In germline, CDR1 is MGHRA, CDR2 YSYEKL. Trimming cost V 4 bases and J 6 bases, with 13 bases left between them.

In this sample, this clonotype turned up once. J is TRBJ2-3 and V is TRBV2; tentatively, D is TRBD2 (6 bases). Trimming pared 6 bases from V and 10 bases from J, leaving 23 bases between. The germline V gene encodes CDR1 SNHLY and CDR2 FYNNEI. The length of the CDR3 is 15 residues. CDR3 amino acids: CASRASGTPTGAQYF. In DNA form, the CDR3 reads TGTGCCAGCAGGGCCTCCGGGACTCCCACCGGGGCGCAGTATTTT.

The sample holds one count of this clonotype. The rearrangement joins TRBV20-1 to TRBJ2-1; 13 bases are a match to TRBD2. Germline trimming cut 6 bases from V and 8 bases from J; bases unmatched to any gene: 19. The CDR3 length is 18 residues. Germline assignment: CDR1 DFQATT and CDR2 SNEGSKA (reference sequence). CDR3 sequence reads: CSATTLLSGLAGVDEQFF. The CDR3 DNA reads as TGCAGTGCAACGACTTTGTTGTCCGGACTAGCGGGAGTTGATGAGCAGTTCTTC.

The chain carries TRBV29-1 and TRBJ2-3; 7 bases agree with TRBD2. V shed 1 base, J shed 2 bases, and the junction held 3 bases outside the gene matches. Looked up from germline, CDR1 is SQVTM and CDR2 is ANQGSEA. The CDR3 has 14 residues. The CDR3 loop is CSVEAGGLTDTQYF. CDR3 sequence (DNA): TGCAGCGTTGAAGCGGGAGGCCTCACAGATACGCAGTATTTT.

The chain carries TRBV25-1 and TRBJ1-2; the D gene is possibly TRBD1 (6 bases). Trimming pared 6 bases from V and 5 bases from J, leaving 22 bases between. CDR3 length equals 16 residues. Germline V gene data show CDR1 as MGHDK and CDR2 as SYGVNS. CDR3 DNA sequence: TGTGCCAGCAGCATTTCGGGGGGCTTCCACCCATATGGCTACACCTTC. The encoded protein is CASSISGGFHPYGYTF.

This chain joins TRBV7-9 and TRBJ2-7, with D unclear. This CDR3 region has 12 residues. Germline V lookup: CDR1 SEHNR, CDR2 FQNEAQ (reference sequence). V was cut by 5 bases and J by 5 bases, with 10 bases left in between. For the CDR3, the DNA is TGTGCCAGCAGCCAACTTATCGACGAGCAGTACTTC. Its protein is CASSQLIDEQYF.

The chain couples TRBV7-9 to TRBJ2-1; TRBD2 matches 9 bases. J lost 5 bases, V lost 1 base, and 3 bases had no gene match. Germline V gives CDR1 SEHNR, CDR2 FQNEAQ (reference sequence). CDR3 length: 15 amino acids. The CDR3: CASSLGREGHNEQFF. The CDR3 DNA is TGTGCCAGCAGCTTAGGGCGGGAGGGGCACAATGAGCAGTTCTTC.

Here the CDR3 reads CASIGGSVWDTQYF. Here the CDR3 DNA reads TGTGCCAGCATCGGCGGGAGTGTCTGGGATACGCAGTATTTT. The chain is built from TRBV2 and TRBJ2-3; TRBD2 agrees at 7 bases. The CDR3 loop spans 14 amino acids. CDR1 is SNHLY, CDR2 FYNNEI, per germline. Losses at the gene ends were 7 bases for V and 6 bases for J; bases not matched to a gene: 10. Full variable domain (remainder filled in from reference TRBV2 and TRBJ2-3): EPEVTQTPSHQVTQMGQEVILRCVPISNHLYFYWYRQILGQKVEFLVSFYNNEISEKSEIFDDQFSVERPDGSNFTLKIRSTKLEDSAMYFCASIGGSVWDTQYFGPGTRLTVL.

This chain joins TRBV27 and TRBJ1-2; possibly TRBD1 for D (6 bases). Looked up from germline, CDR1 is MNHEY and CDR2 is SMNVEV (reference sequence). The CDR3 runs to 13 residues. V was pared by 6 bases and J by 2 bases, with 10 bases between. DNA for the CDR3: TGTGCCAGCAGCCTTACAGGGAACTATGGCTACACCTTC. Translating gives CASSLTGNYGYTF.